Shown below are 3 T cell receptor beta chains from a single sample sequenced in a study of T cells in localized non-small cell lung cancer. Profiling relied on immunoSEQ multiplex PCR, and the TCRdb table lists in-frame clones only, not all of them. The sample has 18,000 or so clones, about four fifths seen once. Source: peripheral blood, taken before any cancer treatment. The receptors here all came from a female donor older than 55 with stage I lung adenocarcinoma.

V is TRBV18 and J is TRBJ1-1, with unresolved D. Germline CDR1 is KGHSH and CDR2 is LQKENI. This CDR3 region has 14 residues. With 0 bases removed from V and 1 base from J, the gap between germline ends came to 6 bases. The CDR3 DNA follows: TGTGCCAGCTCACCACCGTATACGAACACTGAAGCTTTCTTT. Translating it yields CASSPPYTNTEAFF.

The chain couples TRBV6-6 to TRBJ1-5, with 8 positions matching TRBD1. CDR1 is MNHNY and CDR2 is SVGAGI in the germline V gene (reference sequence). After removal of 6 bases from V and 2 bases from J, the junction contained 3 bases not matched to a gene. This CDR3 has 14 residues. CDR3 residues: CASSLTGGNQPQHF. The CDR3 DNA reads TGTGCCAGCAGCCTGACAGGGGGCAATCAGCCCCAGCATTTT.

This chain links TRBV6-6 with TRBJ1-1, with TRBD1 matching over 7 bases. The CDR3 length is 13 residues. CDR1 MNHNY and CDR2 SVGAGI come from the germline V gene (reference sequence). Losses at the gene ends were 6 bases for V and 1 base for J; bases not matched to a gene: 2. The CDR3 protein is CASRGQKNTEAFF. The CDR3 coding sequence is TGTGCCAGCAGGGGACAGAAGAACACTGAAGCTTTCTTT.